What follows describes a single T cell receptor beta chain. Its antigen is not identified. All of the isolated RNA was reverse transcribed, so expressed TCRB transcripts were sequenced. An average around 3.5 million reads came from naive, central memory and regulatory T cell samples. Sequenced by immunoSEQ multiplex PCR; TCRdb stores in-frame clones only, minus some. The repertoire holds approximately 730,000 clones, with around 15% as singletons. These data come from a study of beta chain features in type 1 diabetes. Study-wide results and limits: In all four CD4+ subsets, TCRB CDR3 length was significantly, moderately reduced in type 1 diabetes. The similarity of naive, central memory and Treg TCRB repertoires appeared greater among patients than among healthy donors. High TCR expression in some cells could lead to their over-representation in cDNA sequencing. Researchers caution that PCR might favor shorter templates, equally among patients and controls.

The sample comprised naive CD4+ T cells from blood. This receptor was obtained from a man aged 18 to 29 with type 1 diabetes.

For the CDR3, the DNA is TGTGCCAGCACCCAGACAGTCCAGGAGACCCAGTACTTC. Translating gives CASTQTVQETQYF. V usage is TRBV28 and J usage is TRBJ2-5, with TRBD1 as a possible D gene (5 bases). Germline lookup yields CDR1 MDHEN and CDR2 SYDVKM. The CDR3 spans 13 residues. The V end was cut by 7 bases, the J end by 5 bases, with 14 bases between.